This entry features one TCR beta chain sequence. Antigen specificity is unknown. The data were obtained in a study of brain T cells in children with intractable seizures. Broader study findings: Absence of clones before surgery may stem from lower sequencing depth.

Profiled with immunoSEQ multiplex PCR; TCRdb holds only in-frame clones, not every one. The sample has 110,000 or so clones; 94% are singletons. Only cases whose brain tissue showed the highest T cell transcript signatures were sequenced. The receptor was isolated from a boy less than two years old with hemimegalencephaly and intractable seizures. Source: peripheral blood, taken at surgery.

The CDR3 loop reads CASIRSGTRTYEQYF. The CDR3 DNA follows: TGTGCCAGCATTCGATCCGGGACTAGAACCTACGAGCAGTACTTC. This chain uses TRBV6-9 with TRBJ2-7; 8 positions agree with TRBD2. CDR1 and CDR2 from the germline V gene are MNHGY and SVAAGI. The CDR3 sequence is 15 residues long. Trimming at V came to 7 bases and at J to 2 bases, leaving 10 bases not matched to a gene.